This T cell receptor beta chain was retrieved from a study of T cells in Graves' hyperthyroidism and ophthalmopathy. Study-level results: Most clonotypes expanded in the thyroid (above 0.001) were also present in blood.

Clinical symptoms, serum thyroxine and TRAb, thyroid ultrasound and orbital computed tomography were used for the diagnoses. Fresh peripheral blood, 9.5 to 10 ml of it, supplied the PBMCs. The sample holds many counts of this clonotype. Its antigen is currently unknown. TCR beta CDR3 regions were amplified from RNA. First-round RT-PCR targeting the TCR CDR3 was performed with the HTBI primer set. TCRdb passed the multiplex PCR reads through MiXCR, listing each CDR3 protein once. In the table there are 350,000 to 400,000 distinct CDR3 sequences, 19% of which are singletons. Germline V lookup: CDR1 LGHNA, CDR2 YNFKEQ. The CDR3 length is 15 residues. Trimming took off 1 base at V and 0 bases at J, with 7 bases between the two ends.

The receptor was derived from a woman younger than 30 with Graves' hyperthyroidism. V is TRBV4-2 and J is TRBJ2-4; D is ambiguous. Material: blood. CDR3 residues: CASSQVTIAKNIQYF. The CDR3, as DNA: TGTGCCAGCAGCCAAGTTACGATAGCCAAAAACATTCAGTACTTC.